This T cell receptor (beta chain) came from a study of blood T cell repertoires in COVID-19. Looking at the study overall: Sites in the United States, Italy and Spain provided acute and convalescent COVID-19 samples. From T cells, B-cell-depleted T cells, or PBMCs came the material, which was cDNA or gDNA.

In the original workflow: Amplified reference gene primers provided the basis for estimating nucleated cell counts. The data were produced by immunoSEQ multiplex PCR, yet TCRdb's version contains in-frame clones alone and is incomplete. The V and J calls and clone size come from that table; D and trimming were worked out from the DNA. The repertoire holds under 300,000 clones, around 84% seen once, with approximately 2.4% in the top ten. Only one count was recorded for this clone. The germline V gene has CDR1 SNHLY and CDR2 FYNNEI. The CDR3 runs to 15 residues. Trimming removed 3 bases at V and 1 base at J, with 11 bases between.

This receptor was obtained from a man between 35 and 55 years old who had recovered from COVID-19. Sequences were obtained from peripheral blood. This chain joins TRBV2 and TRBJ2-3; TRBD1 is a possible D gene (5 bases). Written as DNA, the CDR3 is TGTGCCAGCAGTGACGGCAGGGCCGGCACAGATACGCAGTATTTT. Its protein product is CASSDGRAGTDTQYF.